A selection of T cell receptor beta chains follows, all from one sample in a study of cytomegalovirus exposure and HLA in healthy donors. Assay used: immunoSEQ multiplex PCR; TCRdb lists only in-frame clones, some missing. The sample shows some 130,000 clones, approximately 61% of them seen only once. The sample was PBMCs. The source is a human donor in good health. Each CDR3 is given with its conserved first and last residue. A D gene is named only where the DNA matches it firmly. The size entry is marked missing in some rows and otherwise reads once, few, many or a size class.

>TRBV27|TRBJ2-6|.|few
TGTGCCAGCAGTCCCCGAATTGGACATCATGACTCTGGGGCCAACGTCCTGACTTTC
CASSPRIGHHDSGANVLTF
>TRBV28|TRBJ2-2|TRBD2|.
TGTGCCAGCAGTCCGGGACTAGCGGTCAACACCGGGGAGCTGTTTTTT
CASSPGLAVNTGELFF
>TRBV7-2|TRBJ2-2|TRBD2|.
TGTGCCAGCAGCCTTAGGACTAGCGTGGCGAACACCGGGGAGCTGTTTTTT
CASSLRTSVANTGELFF
>TRBV6-6|TRBJ1-2|.|.
TGTGCCAGCAGTTACCCCGACAGATACTTCTATGGCTACACCTTC
CASSYPDRYFYGYTF
>TRBV5-4|TRBJ2-1|TRBD2|.
TGTGCCAGCAGCGGGGGCCCTAGCGGGAGTAAGTACAATGAGCAGTTCTTC
CASSGGPSGSKYNEQFF
>TRBV21-1|TRBJ1-1|.|.
TGTGCCAGCAGCTTACGGACAGGAGCAAGCCAACCGAACACTGAAGCTTTCTTT
CASSLRTGASQPNTEAFF
>TRBV7-2|TRBJ2-5|.|once
TGTGCCAGCAGCCTAGGGGGTGGCTTCGGGGGGCAAGAGACCCAGTACTTC
CASSLGGGFGGQETQYF
>TRBV27|TRBJ2-1|.|.
TGTGCCAGCAGTTTAGCCGGGAGCTCCTACAATGAGCAGTTCTTC
CASSLAGSSYNEQFF
>TRBV5-1|TRBJ2-7|TRBD2|.
TGCGCCAGCAGCTTTGTGGGGGGGGACGAGCAGTACTTC
CASSFVGGDEQYF
>TRBV5-4|TRBJ1-1|TRBD1|once
TGTGCCAGCAGTACAAACACCGGGACAGCGGCTGAAGCTTTCTTT
CASSTNTGTAAEAFF
>TRBV19|TRBJ1-6|.|few
TGTGCCAGTAAACACCTGAATTCACCCCTCCACTTT
CASKHLNSPLHF
>TRBV28|TRBJ2-3|TRBD1|.
TGTGCCAGCAACCTAGGGGGCAGGGGAAAAGCAGATACGCAGTATTTT
CASNLGGRGKADTQYF
>TRBV5-8|TRBJ2-7|TRBD1|.
TGTGCCAGCAGCTTGAGCTTCCGGGACAGTCTCTCCTACGAGCAGTACTTC
CASSLSFRDSLSYEQYF
>TRBV18|TRBJ2-7|.|few
TGTGCCAGCTCCCCGGGGGACGGGGAGCAGTACTTC
CASSPGDGEQYF
>TRBV11-1|TRBJ2-2|TRBD2|.
TGTGCCAGCAGCTCCTCGGCGGGAGGGCCCGGGGAGCTGTTTTTT
CASSSSAGGPGELFF
>TRBV5-1|TRBJ2-3|TRBD2|.
TGCGCCAGCAGCTTGGTCGGGCTAGCGGGTGGTTTGAAAACAGATACGCAGTATTTT
CASSLVGLAGGLKTDTQYF
>TRBV28|TRBJ1-5|.|few
TGTGCCAGCAGTTCTTATCAGCCCCAGCATTTT
CASSSYQPQHF
>TRBV19|TRBJ2-3|.|.
TGTGCCAGCACCCAAGGCAGGGACACAGATACGCAGTATTTT
CASTQGRDTDTQYF
>TRBV6-6|TRBJ2-7|TRBD1|.
TGTGCCAGCAGGCAATTACGACAGGGGCCCTACGAGCAGTACTTC
CASRQLRQGPYEQYF
>TRBV28|TRBJ1-4|.|.
TGTGCCAGCAGGACCGGAAGGGGGTCGAGAGGGCTGTTTTTT
CASRTGRGSRGLFF
>TRBV18|TRBJ2-5|TRBD1|few
TGTGCCAGCTCACAGGGGGCCCAAGAGACCCAGTACTTC
CASSQGAQETQYF
>TRBV9|TRBJ2-3|.|.
TGTGCCAGCAGCGTAGATTGGGACTCTGATACGCAGTATTTT
CASSVDWDSDTQYF
>TRBV4-3|TRBJ1-2|.|.
TGCGCCAGCAGCCAGGAACAGGGAAATGGCTACACCTTC
CASSQEQGNGYTF
>TRBV7-2|TRBJ2-5|.|once
TGTGCCAGCAGCTTAGAGGGTAGCGTAAGGGGGGAGACCCAGTACTTC
CASSLEGSVRGETQYF
>TRBV19|TRBJ2-7|.|.
TGTGCCAGTAGTATAGCTGGGGGGTCTTACGAGCAGTACTTC
CASSIAGGSYEQYF
>TRBV9|TRBJ2-1|TRBD2|.
TGTGCCAGCAGCGGTAGCGGGAGTGCCGCCTACAATGAGCAGTTCTTC
CASSGSGSAAYNEQFF
>TRBV5-4|TRBJ2-7|TRBD1|few
TGTGCCAGCAGCCCTAGACAGGGGGTTAACTACGAGCAGTACTTC
CASSPRQGVNYEQYF
>TRBV29-1|TRBJ1-1|.|.
TGCAGCGTTGAAGGTTTTGCTGGAGACACTGAAGCTTTCTTT
CSVEGFAGDTEAFF
>TRBV9|TRBJ1-1|.|.
TGTGCCAGCAGCTCGAGCCAGGCTGCGAACACTGAAGCTTTCTTT
CASSSSQAANTEAFF
>TRBV27|TRBJ1-2|.|.
TGTGCCAGCAGTTTATCGGGGGGGGGCAGCTTCTATGGCTACACCTTC
CASSLSGGGSFYGYTF
>TRBV6-5|TRBJ2-2|.|.
TGTGCCAGCACCTGGGGCAGAATTAACACCGGGGAGCTGTTTTTT
CASTWGRINTGELFF
>TRBV11-2|TRBJ1-2|TRBD1|.
TGTGCCAGCAGCTTAGATCCGAACAGGGGTCTCGGCTACACCTTC
CASSLDPNRGLGYTF
>TRBV4-3|TRBJ1-6|.|.
TGCGCCAGCAGCCAAGGGCGGGGCTCACCCCTCCACTTT
CASSQGRGSPLHF
>TRBV9|TRBJ2-1|.|.
TGTGCCAGCAGCGTAGATGGCACACCAGCGGTCTCCTACAATGAGCAGTTCTTC
CASSVDGTPAVSYNEQFF
>TRBV18|TRBJ2-1|TRBD2|few
TGTGCCAGCTCACCCTCGAGGACTAGGGACAATGAGCAGTTCTTC
CASSPSRTRDNEQFF
>TRBV6-5|TRBJ2-7|.|.
TGTGCCAGCAGTTACTCTGCAAACCCTACCTACGAGCAGTACTTC
CASSYSANPTYEQYF
>TRBV27|TRBJ2-2|.|.
TGTGCCAGCACGGGGGGCGGGAATGCGAACACCGGGGAGCTGTTTTTT
CASTGGGNANTGELFF
>TRBV5-1|TRBJ2-7|TRBD1|.
TGCGCCAGCAGCAGACAGGGAAATGCCTACGAGCAGTACTTC
CASSRQGNAYEQYF
>TRBV2|TRBJ2-7|TRBD2|.
TGTGCCAGCAGTTACAGCCGAACTAGCGGCTCCTACGAGCAGTACTTC
CASSYSRTSGSYEQYF
>TRBV5-4|TRBJ1-2|TRBD1|.
TGTGCCAGCAGCACAGACAGGGGGACCGGCTACACCTTC
CASSTDRGTGYTF
>TRBV7-9|TRBJ2-5|.|.
TGTGCCAGCAGCTTAGGACAGCAAGAGACCCAGTACTTC
CASSLGQQETQYF
>TRBV5-1|TRBJ1-1|.|.
TGCGCCAGCAGCTTTGGGGGAGGGACCACTGAAGCTTTCTTT
CASSFGGGTTEAFF
>TRBV10-1|TRBJ2-1|.|.
TGCGCCAGCAGTGAGTTAGCGGTTGGGTACAATGAGCAGTTCTTC
CASSELAVGYNEQFF
>TRBV5-4|TRBJ2-2|TRBD2|.
TGTGCCAGCAGAGGGGCTAGCGGGGACACCGGGGAGCTGTTTTTT
CASRGASGDTGELFF
>TRBV5-4|TRBJ2-5|.|.
TGTGCCAGCAGCTTGGTGGAGGGAGAGACCCAGTACTTC
CASSLVEGETQYF
>TRBV7-8|TRBJ2-3|.|.
TGTGCCAGCAGCTTAAGGGCGGGACCCACAGATACGCAGTATTTT
CASSLRAGPTDTQYF